Listed below are T cell receptor beta chains from one sample, sequenced in a study of vaccination and CD4 T cells after COVID-19. TCRdb re-called the PCR reads through MiXCR, storing one row per CDR3 protein. The data show approximately 20,000 distinct CDR3 sequences, 48% seen once. These TCRs are of unknown antigen specificity. The sequenced sample was CD4+ T cells from blood, cultured in vitro, obtained after SARS-CoV-2 vaccination. These TCRs come from a human donor who had recovered from COVID-19. Both conserved end residues are part of each CDR3. D genes are given only for firm matches. Clone size, where shown, is once, few, many, or a class for clones that have expanded.

V gene: TRBV6-1
D gene: TRBD1
clone size: NA
CDR3 length: 19
J gene: TRBJ1-6
CDR3 DNA: TGTGCCAGCACCGACATAAGTCCCTATGGGGGACAGGGGAATTCACCCCTCCACTTT
CDR3 protein: CASTDISPYGGQGNSPLHF

V gene: TRBV7-8
D gene: NA
clone size: few
CDR3 length: 12
J gene: TRBJ1-1
CDR3 DNA: TGTGCCAGCAGCCTGGGGAGAGCTGAAGCTTTCTTT
CDR3 protein: CASSLGRAEAFF

V gene: TRBV19
D gene: TRBD1
clone size: NA
CDR3 length: 13
J gene: TRBJ1-2
CDR3 DNA: TGTGCCAGTACCGGGGACAGGGGCTATGGCTACACCTTC
CDR3 protein: CASTGDRGYGYTF

V gene: TRBV7-2
D gene: NA
clone size: few
CDR3 length: 16
J gene: TRBJ1-1
CDR3 DNA: TGTGCCAGCAGCTTAGCGCCCGGCCAGGGTGGAACTGAAGCTTTCTTT
CDR3 protein: CASSLAPGQGGTEAFF

V gene: TRBV5-4
D gene: TRBD1
clone size: once
CDR3 length: 15
J gene: TRBJ1-2
CDR3 DNA: TGTGCCAGCAGCTTGAACGGCAGGGGGGACTACGGCTACACCTTC
CDR3 protein: CASSLNGRGDYGYTF

V gene: TRBV10-3
D gene: TRBD1
clone size: NA
CDR3 length: 14
J gene: TRBJ1-1
CDR3 DNA: TGTGCCATCAGCGGGGACAGGGGGCTGGCTGAAGCTTTCTTT
CDR3 protein: CAISGDRGLAEAFF

V gene: TRBV10-3
D gene: NA
clone size: few
CDR3 length: 16
J gene: TRBJ1-5
CDR3 DNA: TGTGCCTCCCAAGACATTCGAAAAGGGAGCAATCAGCCCCAGCATTTT
CDR3 protein: CASQDIRKGSNQPQHF

V gene: TRBV6-1
D gene: NA
clone size: NA
CDR3 length: 17
J gene: TRBJ2-1
CDR3 DNA: TGTGCCAGCGGGGGGGGCTCTAGGTCCCCTTTTCGGAATGAGCAGTTCTTC
CDR3 protein: CASGGGSRSPFRNEQFF

V gene: TRBV19
D gene: TRBD1
clone size: NA
CDR3 length: 14
J gene: TRBJ2-7
CDR3 DNA: TGTGCCAGTAGCCCGGGACAGGTATCCTACGAGCAGTACTTC
CDR3 protein: CASSPGQVSYEQYF

V gene: TRBV7-2
D gene: NA
clone size: NA
CDR3 length: 14
J gene: TRBJ2-5
CDR3 DNA: TGTGCCAGCAGCTTAGCGAAGGGGCGAGAGACCCAGTACTTC
CDR3 protein: CASSLAKGRETQYF